This TCR beta chain comes out of a study of cytomegalovirus exposure and HLA in healthy donors. Study outcomes and limitations: Researchers counted over 150 TCR beta chains as cytomegalovirus-associated. The finding came from a later analysis; first-cohort TCR clusters tended to co-occur in the 90 to 150 validation repertoires.

Concerning this clone: Its antigen is not known.

Generated by immunoSEQ multiplex PCR, the TCRdb table keeps only in-frame clones and is missing some. The data hold over 110,000 clones, with about 86% observed a single time. The germline CDR1 and CDR2 sequences are KGHSH and LQKENI. This CDR3 has 14 residues. With 0 bases clipped from V and 5 bases from J, the junction kept 3 bases outside the gene matches. Sample: PBMCs. This TCR derives from a man aged 18 to 29 in good health and CMV-seronegative. This chain links TRBV18 with TRBJ2-7; 8 positions match TRBD1. The CDR3 is CASSPPADRDEQYF. In DNA form, the CDR3 reads TGTGCCAGCTCACCACCGGCGGACAGGGACGAGCAGTACTTC.